Below, 16 T cell receptor beta chains from the same sample are listed, as sequenced in a study of shared clonotypes between healthy human individuals. Data came from immunoSEQ multiplex PCR; TCRdb stores just in-frame clones and leaves some out. The sample lists 2 million to 2.5 million clones; 90% to 97% were seen once. Specimen: naive CD4+ T cells sorted from blood. As to subset: CD45RA+ positively selected. All receptors derive from a man younger than 35 in good health.

The chain couples TRBV7-2 to TRBJ2-7; a weak D match, TRBD1 (6 bases). The CDR3 sequence is 14 residues long. From germline, CDR1 is SGHTA and CDR2 FQGNSA. Trimming took 5 bases from V and 2 from J, leaving 13 bases between them. The CDR3 DNA is TGTGCCAGCAGCGCAGACAGGTTTACCTACGAGCAGTACTTC. It encodes CASSADRFTYEQYF.

CDR3 residues: CASSIAQAGLGQPQHF. The CDR3 region has the DNA TGTGCCAGCAGCATTGCCCAGGCTGGGCTTGGTCAGCCCCAGCATTTT. The V call is TRBV27, the J call TRBJ1-5; no firm D call. V was cut by 6 bases and J by 6 bases, with 21 bases left in between. The CDR3 totals 16 residues. Germline V gene lookup returns CDR1 MNHEY and CDR2 SMNVEV (reference sequence).

V and J are TRBV5-1 and TRBJ2-5; 9 nucleotides line up with TRBD1. The V gene end was trimmed by 1 base and the J gene end by 4 bases; junction bases not matched to a gene: 5. Germline-derived CDR1 and CDR2 are SGHRS and YFSETQ. The CDR3 is made up of 15 amino acids. CDR3 in amino acids: CASSLNTGGGETQYF. The CDR3 DNA sequence: TGCGCCAGCAGCTTGAACACAGGGGGCGGAGAGACCCAGTACTTC.

This chain uses TRBV29-1 with TRBJ2-7; 10 bases map to TRBD2. The germline V gene encodes CDR1 SQVTM and CDR2 ANQGSEA. J lost 3 bases, V lost 4 bases, and 9 bases had no gene match. This CDR3 region has 15 residues. The CDR3 is CSVAPGLARLYEQYF. The DNA for the CDR3 is TGCAGCGTTGCCCCGGGACTAGCGAGGCTCTACGAGCAGTACTTC.

CDR3 in amino acids: CASSVSSGGPYGYTF. CDR3 DNA sequence: TGTGCCAGCAGCGTATCGTCAGGGGGCCCCTATGGCTACACCTTC. The V gene is TRBV9, the J gene TRBJ1-2; TRBD1 aligns across 8 bases. J was trimmed by 4 bases and V by 1 base; bases with no gene match: 6. Germline V gene sequence: CDR1 SGDLS, CDR2 YYNGEE. The CDR3 length is 15 residues.

This chain connects TRBV11-1 to TRBJ2-7, with TRBD1 matching over 7 bases. The CDR3 runs 14 residues. Germline loops: CDR1 SGHAT, CDR2 FQDESV (reference sequence). With 1 base clipped from V and 2 bases from J, the junction kept 2 bases outside the gene matches. Here the CDR3 DNA reads TGTGCCAGCAGCTTAGACGGACAGGCCTACGAGCAGTACTTC. Translated, it gives CASSLDGQAYEQYF. The variable domain in full, completed from reference TRBV11-1 and TRBJ2-7, reads EAEVAQSPRYKITEKSQAVAFWCDPISGHATLYWYRQILGQGPELLVQFQDESVVDDSQLPKDRFSAERLKGVDSTLKIQPAELGDSAMYLCASSLDGQAYEQYFGPGTRLTVT.

The chain carries TRBV11-2 and TRBJ1-1; D is unresolved. The CDR3 sequence is 13 residues long. Germline V lookup: CDR1 SGHAT, CDR2 FQNNGV. Trimming stripped 1 base from V and 4 bases from J, with 7 bases between. CDR3 DNA sequence: TGTGCCAGCAGCTTAGGGGGAGTCACTGAAGCTTTCTTT. This sequence encodes CASSLGGVTEAFF.

Worth noting for this clone: The same CDR3 arises from other DNA sequences in this sample as well. V is TRBV2 and J is TRBJ1-4, with 10 bases matching TRBD1. Germline V gene lookup returns CDR1 SNHLY and CDR2 FYNNEI. The CDR3 is 15 residues long. The junction had 3 bases not matched to a gene; V was cut back by 6 bases and J by 2 bases. As DNA, the CDR3 is TGTGCCAGCAGAAGGGACAGGGGTACTAATGAAAAACTGTTTTTT. The encoded protein is CASRRDRGTNEKLFF.

The J gene is TRBJ2-1, the V gene TRBV6-5; D tentatively reads TRBD1 or TRBD2 (5 bases each). The CDR3 spans 15 residues. Trimming stripped 7 bases from V and 1 base from J, with 14 bases between. Germline CDR1 is MNHEY and CDR2 is SVGAGI. CDR3 amino acids: CASNPSGGSYNEQFF. CDR3 bases: TGTGCCAGCAACCCCAGTGGGGGTTCCTACAATGAGCAGTTCTTC.

The chain uses TRBV7-9 and TRBJ2-3; 7 nucleotides line up with TRBD2. The V gene end was trimmed by 3 bases and the J gene end by 2 bases; junction bases not matched to a gene: 8. The germline V gene has CDR1 SEHNR and CDR2 FQNEAQ (reference sequence). CDR3 size: 16 residues. CDR3: CASSFGPSGYTDTQYF. The CDR3 nucleotides read TGTGCCAGCAGCTTTGGCCCTAGCGGATACACAGATACGCAGTATTTT.

V and J are TRBV2 and TRBJ1-2, with TRBD1 matching 7 bases. Trimming removed 6 bases from V and 7 bases from J; junction bases left unmatched: 8. Germline assignment: CDR1 SNHLY and CDR2 FYNNEI. The CDR3 contains 13 residues. For the CDR3, the DNA is TGTGCCAGCAGATCTCAGGGGGTGGGTGGCTACACCTTC. Its protein is CASRSQGVGGYTF.

The CDR3 DNA reads TGTGCCTGGAGCCTAGGACAAGGCCTCGAGACCCAGTACTTC. Protein sequence: CAWSLGQGLETQYF. J is TRBJ2-5 and V is TRBV30, with D possibly being TRBD1 (5 bases). The CDR3 sequence is 14 residues long. Germline values: CDR1 GTSNPN, CDR2 SVGIG (reference sequence). V lost 3 bases and J lost 5, with 16 bases in between.

CDR3 residues: CASSSGTSSGNTIYF. The CDR3 DNA sequence: TGTGCCAGTAGTTCCGGGACGAGCTCTGGAAACACCATATATTTT. This sequence joins TRBV19 and TRBJ1-3; TRBD1 is a possible D gene (5 bases). Germline V gene lookup returns CDR1 LNHDA and CDR2 SQIVND (reference sequence). V gave up 5 bases and J gave up 0 bases, with 11 bases separating them. This CDR3 region has 15 residues.

The V gene is TRBV6-1, the J gene TRBJ2-3, with D maybe TRBD2 (6 bases). In germline, CDR1 is MNHNS, CDR2 SASEGT. This CDR3 is built from 15 residues. With 3 bases removed from V and 1 base from J, the gap between germline ends came to 11 bases. Here the CDR3 reads CASSDGTVGTDTQYF. CDR3 coding DNA: TGTGCCAGCAGTGACGGGACTGTAGGCACAGATACGCAGTATTTT.

CDR3 DNA sequence: TGTGCCACTATAGTCGACAGGGCTGGCGGCTACACCTTC. It is translated as CATIVDRAGGYTF. V usage is TRBV6-1 and J usage is TRBJ1-2; 7 bases match TRBD1. The germline V gene has CDR1 MNHNS and CDR2 SASEGT. Trimming took 10 bases from V and 8 from J; bases not matched to a gene: 13. The CDR3 has 13 residues.

The chain uses TRBV4-1 and TRBJ2-2; no definite D call. V lost 1 base and J 3 bases, leaving 12 bases between the germline ends. This CDR3 is built from 16 residues. Germline V gene data show CDR1 as MGHRA and CDR2 as YSYEKL. The CDR3 here is CASSQGKAPDTGELFF. The DNA of the CDR3 is TGCGCCAGCAGCCAAGGAAAAGCCCCGGACACCGGGGAGCTGTTTTTT.